This T cell receptor beta chain was documented in a study of blood T cell repertoires in COVID-19. About the research overall: Italy, Spain and the United States were the sources of the convalescent and acute COVID-19 samples.

Remarks on this clone: The germline gene is not matched at one end of the junction; a read error may be the cause.

The CDR3 totals 15 residues. CDR1 and CDR2 (germline): KGHSH, LQKENI. The table came from immunoSEQ multiplex PCR; TCRdb's copy has only in-frame clones and leaves some out. Of a few hundred thousand clones in the sample, 70% to 90% are singletons; the top ten hold roughly 10%. The receptor's source is an elderly woman with acute or convalescent COVID-19. The V call is TRBV18, the J call TRBJ2-7, with 7 positions matching TRBD1. Sequenced material: peripheral blood. CDR3 sequence: CASSPPGQYTYEQYF. The DNA of the CDR3 is TGTGCCAGCTCGCCACCGGGACAGTACACCTACGAGCAGTACTTC.